This T cell receptor beta chain originates from a study of blood T cell repertoires in COVID-19. Study summary: Whether acute or convalescent, the COVID-19 samples came from the United States, Italy and Spain.

Enrolled through a virtual design, the participants were between 18 and 89 years of age and came from about two dozen US areas. Clones were sequenced by immunoSEQ multiplex PCR, and TCRdb holds only the in-frame ones, with some missing. The sample has fewer than 350,000 clones; 70% to 90% are singletons. This clone was counted only a few times. The CDR3 sequence is 13 residues long. Trimming cost V 10 bases and J 7 bases; bases outside gene matches: 13. Germline values: CDR1 SGHNT, CDR2 YYREEE (reference sequence). The sample was PBMCs or T cells enriched from blood (not recorded which). V gene TRBV5-4 combines with J gene TRBJ2-7; 8 positions match TRBD2. The clonotype originates from a woman aged 30 to 39 with acute COVID-19. The CDR3: CALGRAGVYEQYF. For the CDR3, the DNA is TGTGCCTTAGGGCGAGCGGGAGTATATGAGCAGTACTTC.